Listed here are 26 T cell receptor beta chains from one sample, sequenced in a study of tumor-infiltrating lymphocytes in primary liver carcinoma. A primer matching the constant region was used to make TCR beta cDNA from approximately 0.55 ug of total RNA. Each TCR beta library was derived from three nested multiplex PCR rounds that employed slightly modified ARM-PCR. Both of the initial two PCR rounds ran for nine to eleven cycles and employed TRBV1-TRBV30 forward primers alongside a C-beta reverse primer. TCRdb itself ran the multiplex PCR reads through MiXCR, one entry per CDR3 protein. The repertoire holds 95,000 to 100,000 distinct CDR3 sequences, around two thirds seen once, with 12% in the top ten. Extraction of RNA together with DNA used roughly 20-32 mg of unsorted bulk tissue. Sample: liver tumor tissue from sampling region 2. Subset given: tumor region T2, inferior pole. Every receptor here comes from an older woman with primary liver carcinoma and hepatitis B virus infection.

Concerning this clonotype itself: The junction departs from germline at one end; a sequencing error may be responsible. The chain uses TRBV2 and TRBJ2-2; TRBD1 matches 9 bases. This CDR3 has 16 amino acids. Germline V gene data show CDR1 as SNHLY and CDR2 as FYNNEI. For the CDR3, the DNA is TGTGCCAGCAATCCACAGGGGGCCGGGGACACCGGGGAGCTGTCTTTT. As protein: CASNPQGAGDTGELSF.

The chain has TRBV5-1 and TRBJ2-5, with D perhaps being TRBD1 or TRBD2 (5 bases each). The CDR3 is 14 residues long. V was clipped by 4 bases and J by 2 bases, with 12 bases between them. The germline V gene encodes CDR1 SGHRS and CDR2 YFSETQ. The CDR3 loop is CASSHGADQETQYF. The CDR3 coding sequence is TGCGCCAGCAGCCACGGGGCAGATCAAGAGACCCAGTACTTC.

This clonotype was seen only a few times. A much more abundant neighbour one base away suggests this may be a read error. The V gene is TRBV5-6, the J gene TRBJ2-3, with 8 positions matching TRBD2. This CDR3 spans 18 amino acids. Germline loops: CDR1 SGHDT, CDR2 YYEEEE. CDR3 sequence: CTSSWVGFSGGPTDTQYF. DNA of the CDR3: TGTACCAGCAGCTGGGTAGGGTTTTCGGGAGGGCCAACAGATACGCAGTATTTT.

Comments on this clonotype: The final CDR3 position lacks the conserved phenylalanine or tryptophan, pointing to a likely read error. The V gene is TRBV11-1, the J gene TRBJ2-1, with D hard to call. The CDR3 runs to 12 residues. The germline V gene encodes CDR1 SGHAT and CDR2 FQDESV (reference sequence). V lost 1 base and J 12 bases, leaving 10 bases between the germline ends. CDR3 in DNA: TGTGCCAGCAGCTTAGAACCCCATGCGCAGTTCTCC. Protein sequence: CASSLEPHAQFS.

This clonotype showed up many times. Here the CDR3 reads CASSLALSLGAKNIQYF. DNA for the CDR3: TGTGCCAGCAGCTTAGCGTTGTCTCTGGGGGCCAAAAACATTCAGTACTTC. V gene TRBV7-8 combines with J gene TRBJ2-4; unclear D gene. The germline V and J ends were trimmed by 0 bases and 1 base, with 13 bases remaining between them. This CDR3 comprises 17 residues. Germline lookup yields CDR1 SGHVS and CDR2 FQNEAQ.

As for this clonotype: The CDR3 ends on some other residue instead of the conserved phenylalanine or tryptophan, so this is likely a read error. The chain employs TRBV28 and TRBJ1-5, with a possible D match to TRBD1 (5 bases). V dropped 3 bases and J dropped 3 bases, with 9 bases sitting between them. The germline V gene encodes CDR1 MDHEN and CDR2 SYDVKM. The CDR3 runs to 14 residues. CDR3 sequence: CASSLWGLNQPQHL. The CDR3 DNA follows: TGTGCCAGCAGTTTGTGGGGACTCAATCAGCCCCAGCATTTA.

This clonotype showed up many times. V gene TRBV6-6 combines with J gene TRBJ2-3; 7 bases are a match to TRBD2. The trim removed 5 bases at V and 2 bases at J, leaving 13 bases unmatched. The CDR3 length is 17 residues. Germline CDR1 reads MNHNY; CDR2 reads SVGAGI (reference sequence). CDR3 region: CASSLQRLAASTDTQYF. CDR3 DNA sequence: TGTGCCAGCAGTCTTCAAAGACTAGCAGCCTCCACAGATACGCAGTATTTT.

This clonotype was picked up many times. The genes are TRBV6-6 and TRBJ2-1, with D unclear. V dropped 0 bases and J dropped 9 bases, with 9 bases sitting between them. Germline V gives CDR1 MNHNY, CDR2 SVGAGI (reference sequence). The CDR3 is made up of 13 amino acids. CDR3 sequence (DNA): TGTGCCAGCAGTTACTCTAGATCTGGTGAGCAGTTCTTC. This translates into CASSYSRSGEQFF.

Concerning this clonotype itself: It may be a read error: a sequence one base away is much more abundant. The chain is built from TRBV5-1 and TRBJ2-7; perhaps TRBD2 as D (6 bases). Germline assignment: CDR1 SGHRS and CDR2 YFSETQ. Trimming shortened V by 6 bases and J by 5 bases, and 15 bases separated the two germline ends. This CDR3 has 13 amino acids. CDR3 nucleotides: TGCGCCAGCATTTCCGCCACGGGAGACGAGCAGTACTTC. Translated: CASISATGDEQYF.

This clonotype was detected ten times or more. V gene TRBV6-1 combines with J gene TRBJ1-1; D gene ambiguous. V lost 6 bases and J lost 3, with 14 bases in between. The CDR3 contains 14 residues. Germline CDR1 MNHNS, CDR2 SASEGT. DNA for the CDR3: TGTGCCAGCAGCTTCAGTGGGGTTGACACTGAAGCTTTCTTT. Protein sequence: CASSFSGVDTEAFF.

In this sample, this clonotype turned up a few times. Being one base from a much bigger clone, this may be a read error. The rearrangement uses TRBV5-4 and TRBJ2-7; D is unclear. Trimming pared 6 bases from V and 3 bases from J, leaving 7 bases between. The CDR3 spans 11 residues. Germline V gives CDR1 SGHNT, CDR2 YYREEE (reference sequence). The DNA of the CDR3 is TGTGCCAGCAACTCCAACTACGAGCAGTACTTC. Protein sequence: CASNSNYEQYF. The variable domain in full, completed from reference TRBV5-4 and TRBJ2-7, reads ETGVTQSPTHLIKTRGQQVTLRCSSQSGHNTVSWYQQALGQGPQFIFQYYREEENGRGNFPPRFSGLQFPNYSSELNVNALELDDSALYLCASNSNYEQYFGPGTRLTVT.

This clonotype was detected a few times. The V call is TRBV7-3, the J call TRBJ2-3; perhaps TRBD2 as D (5 bases). Germline V CDR1 and CDR2: SGHTA, FQGTGA. The CDR3 spans 15 residues. The germline V and J ends were trimmed by 5 bases and 0 bases, with 12 bases remaining between them. In DNA, the CDR3 is TGTGCCAGCAGCCCCTTAGCGTCTAGCACAGATACGCAGTATTTT. Encoded protein: CASSPLASSTDTQYF. Full variable domain (missing parts from reference TRBV7-3 and TRBJ2-3): GAGVSQTPSNKVTEKGKYVELRCDPISGHTALYWYRQSLGQGPEFLIYFQGTGAADDSGLPNDRFFAVRPEGSVSTLKIQRTERGDSAVYLCASSPLASSTDTQYFGPGTRLTVL.

The chain joins TRBV6-1 to TRBJ1-5; D not resolved. The CDR3 loop spans 14 amino acids. Germline V gene data show CDR1 as MNHNS and CDR2 as SASEGT. V lost 8 bases, J lost 5 bases, and 16 bases lay in between. The CDR3 loop is CASCPIGDYQPQHF. The CDR3 region has the DNA TGTGCCAGCTGTCCGATAGGCGACTATCAGCCCCAGCATTTT.

This clonotype was observed a few times. This chain joins TRBV28 and TRBJ2-5; D gene unclear. The CDR3 is made up of 14 amino acids. Trimming left V 4 bases short and J 1 base short, with 10 bases between. Germline lookup yields CDR1 MDHEN and CDR2 SYDVKM. The CDR3: CASSSANTQETQYF. As DNA, the CDR3 is TGTGCCAGCAGTTCGGCTAACACCCAAGAGACCCAGTACTTC.

With regard to this clonotype: No conserved phenylalanine or tryptophan is present at the end of the CDR3, so a read error is the likely explanation. The J gene is TRBJ2-2, the V gene TRBV28; D possibly corresponds to TRBD1 (7 bases). The CDR3 contains 16 residues. Germline loops: CDR1 MDHEN, CDR2 SYDVKM. The CDR3 DNA reads as TGTGCCAGTAGTCCCCAGGGGGAGGCAAACACCTGGGAGCTGTTTCTT. This encodes CASSPQGEANTWELFL.

The chain recombines TRBV11-2 with TRBJ2-3, with 7 bases aligning to TRBD1. The CDR3 loop spans 13 amino acids. Germline V lookup: CDR1 SGHAT, CDR2 FQNNGV. The CDR3 loop reads CISSRDRPDTQYF. CDR3 nucleotides: TGTATCAGCAGTAGGGACAGACCGGATACGCAGTATTTT.

On this clonotype itself: The junction departs from the called germline gene at one end, perhaps through a read error. The chain joins TRBV4-1 to TRBJ1-2, with D uncertain. The CDR3 is 17 amino acids. Germline V CDR1 and CDR2: MGHRA, YSYEKL. The CDR3 sequence: CASNQLRLVLVVGSYTF. CDR3 nucleotide sequence: TGCGCCAGCAACCAGTTGCGGTTGGTCCTAGTCGTGGGGAGCTACACATTC.

Details on this clonotype: This clone may be a read error of a much larger clone one base away. No conserved phenylalanine or tryptophan is present at the end of the CDR3, so a read error is the likely explanation. The chain is built from TRBV5-1 and TRBJ2-1; TRBD2 matches 9 bases. Germline lookup yields CDR1 SGHRS and CDR2 YFSETQ. With 4 bases clipped from V and 4 bases from J, the junction kept 6 bases outside the gene matches. The CDR3 length is 15 residues. The CDR3 DNA is TGCGCCAGCAGCCCAGGACTAGCGACGTACAATGAGCAGTTCCTC. It yields the protein CASSPGLATYNEQFL.

This clonotype was picked up many times. V usage is TRBV6-2 or TRBV6-3 and J usage is TRBJ2-7; 11 bases map to TRBD2. This CDR3 region has 15 residues. Per the germline V gene, CDR1 is MNHEY and CDR2 is SVGEGT. J was trimmed by 2 bases and V by 6 bases; bases with no gene match: 6. The CDR3 region has the DNA TGTGCCAGCAGGGACGGGACTAGCGGCCCCTACGAGCAGTACTTC. Translating gives CASRDGTSGPYEQYF.

This clonotype has a count of ten or more. The V gene is TRBV6-1, the J gene TRBJ2-3; possible D gene TRBD2, 5 bases. Germline CDR1 is MNHNS and CDR2 is SASEGT. This CDR3 has 15 residues. CDR3 sequence (DNA): TGTGACCCGACCGCCGAGGATCCTCGGGAAGATACGCAGTATTTT. The encoded protein is CDPTAEDPREDTQYF.

A word on this clonotype: Compared with germline, one end of the junction differs, possibly owing to a read error. The chain couples TRBV6-5 to TRBJ2-7; 10 nucleotides line up with TRBD2. The CDR3 loop spans 14 amino acids. The germline CDR1 and CDR2 sequences are MNHEY and SVGAGI. The CDR3 loop reads CTGSQAGGPYEQYF. In DNA form, the CDR3 reads TGTACCGGCAGCCAAGCGGGAGGGCCCTACGAACAGTACTTC.

Notes on this clonotype: No conserved phenylalanine or tryptophan is present at the end of the CDR3, so a read error is the likely explanation. This chain connects TRBV29-1 to TRBJ1-5; possible D gene TRBD2, 6 bases. The better agreement between TRBJ2-3 and the DNA end casts doubt on the J call. The CDR3 runs 13 residues. Germline lookup yields CDR1 SQVTM and CDR2 ANQGSEA. As DNA, the CDR3 is TGCAGCGTTGGCCCGGGGGAGGATCAGCCTCAGTATTCT. It codes for CSVGPGEDQPQYS.

This clonotype was seen at least ten times. J is TRBJ2-7 and V is TRBV6-1; 8 nucleotides line up with TRBD1. V trimming: 8 bases; J trimming: 7 bases; junction bases outside the gene matches: 4. This CDR3 region has 11 residues. CDR1 and CDR2 (germline): MNHNS, SASEGT. CDR3 protein: CASDRGREQYF. The CDR3 DNA is TGTGCCAGCGACAGGGGAAGGGAGCAGTACTTC.

Points on this clonotype: A single base separates this from a much larger clone, so it may be a read error. The chain combines TRBV7-9 with TRBJ2-5, with D possibly matching TRBD1 (6 bases). The V gene lost 5 bases and the J gene lost 7 bases, with 17 bases spanning the gap. Germline-derived CDR1 and CDR2 are SEHNR and FQNEAQ (reference sequence). The CDR3 is 14 residues long. The CDR3 DNA reads as TGTGCCAGCAGCACCAGGACAGCAATCTGGACCCAGTACTTC. Its protein product is CASSTRTAIWTQYF.

This clonotype was seen repeatedly, ten times or more. V usage is TRBV4-1 and J usage is TRBJ2-2; 9 bases match TRBD2. CDR1 and CDR2 (germline): MGHRA, YSYEKL. Trimming took 2 bases from V and 1 from J; bases not matched to a gene: 5. The CDR3 is made up of 17 amino acids. The CDR3 DNA reads as TGCGCCAGCAGCCAATCCCGACTAGCGGTGAACACCGGGGAGCTGTTTTTT. The encoded protein is CASSQSRLAVNTGELFF.

The CDR3 coding sequence is TGTGCCAGAAGCTTGGCTACCGAAGAAATTCCTACGGATACGCAGTATTTT. Amino acid sequence: CARSLATEEIPTDTQYF. The chain joins TRBV5-3 to TRBJ2-3, with D unresolved. TRBV5-3 qualifies as an ORF whose function is uncertain. The V and J ends lost 0 bases and 6 bases respectively, with 20 bases between them. CDR3 length: 17 amino acids.